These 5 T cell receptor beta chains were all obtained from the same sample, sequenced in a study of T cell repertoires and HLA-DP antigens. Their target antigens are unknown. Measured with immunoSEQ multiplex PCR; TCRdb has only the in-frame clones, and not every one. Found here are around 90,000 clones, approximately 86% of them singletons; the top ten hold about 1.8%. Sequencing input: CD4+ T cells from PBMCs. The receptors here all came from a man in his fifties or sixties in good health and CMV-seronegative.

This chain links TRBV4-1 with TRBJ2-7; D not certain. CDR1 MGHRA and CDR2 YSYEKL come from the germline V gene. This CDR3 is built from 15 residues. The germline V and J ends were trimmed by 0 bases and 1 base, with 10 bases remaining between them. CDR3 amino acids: CASSQDKADSYEQYF. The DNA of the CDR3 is TGCGCCAGCAGCCAAGATAAGGCAGATTCCTACGAGCAGTACTTC.

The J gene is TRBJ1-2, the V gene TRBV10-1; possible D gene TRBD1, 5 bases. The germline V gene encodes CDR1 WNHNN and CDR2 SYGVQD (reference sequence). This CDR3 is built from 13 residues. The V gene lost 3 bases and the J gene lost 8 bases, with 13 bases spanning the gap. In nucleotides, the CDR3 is TGCGCCAGCAGTGAACAAGCAGGGAGCGGCTACACCTTC. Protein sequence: CASSEQAGSGYTF.

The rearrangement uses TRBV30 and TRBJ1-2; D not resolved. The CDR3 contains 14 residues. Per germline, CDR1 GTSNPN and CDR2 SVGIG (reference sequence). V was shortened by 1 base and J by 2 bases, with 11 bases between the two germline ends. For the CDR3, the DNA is TGTGCCTGGAGTGATCGGCGCTTAAACTATGGCTACACCTTC. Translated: CAWSDRRLNYGYTF.

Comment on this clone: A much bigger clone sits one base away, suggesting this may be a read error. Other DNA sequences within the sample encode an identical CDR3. The CDR3 DNA reads TGCGCCACGTCATCAATAGCGGACTCTGGGAATGAGCAGTTCTTC. Translating it yields CATSSIADSGNEQFF. The chain is built from TRBV6-5 and TRBJ2-1; TRBD2 might be the D (6 bases). There are 15 residues in the CDR3. Germline values: CDR1 MNHEY, CDR2 SVGAGI.

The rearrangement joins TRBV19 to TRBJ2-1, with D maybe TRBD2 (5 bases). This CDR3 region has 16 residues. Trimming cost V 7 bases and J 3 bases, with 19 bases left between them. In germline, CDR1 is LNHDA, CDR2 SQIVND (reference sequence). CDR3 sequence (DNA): TGTGCCAGTACCCCTCTAGCCACGAAAATCTACAATGAGCAGTTCTTC. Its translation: CASTPLATKIYNEQFF.